The 31 T cell receptor beta chains below come from one sample, sequenced in a study of T cells in women clearing cervical HPV infection. Generated by immunoSEQ multiplex PCR, the TCRdb table keeps only in-frame clones and is missing some. The sample features 30,000 to 45,000 clones, with 6.4% in its top ten. Source material: blood buffy coat. These TCRs come from a woman between 18 and 75 years old with a cervical HPV16 infection that either progressed to CIN3+ or cleared (not recorded which).

With respect to this clone: The CDR3 is cut off 3 residues early in the read; its end comes from the germline J gene. This chain links TRBV10-3 with TRBJ1-2, with 11 nucleotides matching TRBD1. Trimming took 6 bases from V and 1 from J; bases not matched to a gene: 4. Germline V gene lookup returns CDR1 ENHRY and CDR2 SYGVKD. The CDR3 loop spans 15 amino acids. CDR3 protein: CAIRPGQGGNYGYTF. The covered CDR3 bases are TGTGCCATCAGACCGGGACAGGGGGGTAACTATGGC.

A word on this clone: Read sequence stops 3 residues before the CDR3 end, and the germline J gene provides the missing end. The same CDR3 also results from other DNA sequences found in this sample. V and J are TRBV6-2 or TRBV6-3 and TRBJ1-3, with D maybe TRBD1 (6 bases). Germline CDR1 MNHEY, CDR2 SVGEGT. Between the trimmed V and J ends, which lost 6 bases and 0 bases, there was a span of 18 bases. The CDR3 contains 17 residues. The sequenced CDR3 bases are TGTGCCAGCAGAACACGGACCGGACAGCCCTCTGGAAACACC. Protein product: CASRTRTGQPSGNT. The CDR3, in full, reads CASRTRTGQPSGNTIYF.

Notes on this clone: The read stops 3 residues short of the end of the CDR3; the missing end is completed from the germline J gene. The chain links TRBV5-1 to TRBJ2-5; TRBD1 aligns across 9 bases. Trimming removed 4 bases from V and 1 base from J; junction bases left unmatched: 8. CDR1 is SGHRS, CDR2 YFSETQ, per germline. The length of the CDR3 is 16 residues. This CDR3 is CASSLQGATAQETQYF. Incomplete CDR3 DNA: TGCGCCAGCAGCCTACAGGGGGCCACCGCCCAAGAGACC.

As regards this clone: The read terminates 3 residues before the CDR3 end, so the remaining end is supplied by the germline J gene. This chain joins TRBV13 and TRBJ2-3, with 11 bases matching TRBD2. The CDR3 spans 16 residues. Losses at the gene ends were 9 bases for V and 4 bases for J; bases not matched to a gene: 12. CDR1 is PRHDT, CDR2 FYEKMQ, per germline (reference sequence). The part of the CDR3 DNA that was read is TGTGCCAGTAGAACCTTTAGCGGGGGGGCCGCAGATACG. It translates to CASRTFSGGAADT. The CDR3 reads in full as CASRTFSGGAADTQYF.

In regard to this clone: The CDR3 end falls 3 residues outside the read, so it is completed with the germline J gene. This sequence joins TRBV7-9 and TRBJ1-4; D ambiguous. V lost 3 bases to trimming and J lost 8 bases, with 10 bases between them. CDR1 and CDR2 (germline): SEHNR, FQNEAQ (reference sequence). This CDR3 is 13 amino acids long. The CDR3 sequence is CASSLREREKLFF. The sequenced part of the CDR3 DNA is TGTGCCAGCAGCTTGCGGGAGAGAGAAAAA.

A remark on this clone: Other DNA sequences in the same sample also yield this CDR3. CDR3 sequence: CAWSEGRAGNTIYF. The covered CDR3 bases are TGTGCCTGGAGTGAGGGCAGGGCTGGAAACACC. This chain connects TRBV30 to TRBJ1-3; maybe TRBD1 (5 bases). The read is 3 residues too short to cover the CDR3 end, so that end is filled in from the germline J gene. Trimming stripped 1 base from V and 2 bases from J, with 9 bases between. Germline V CDR1 and CDR2: GTSNPN, SVGIG (reference sequence). The CDR3 sequence is 14 residues long.

Worth noting for this clone: The read stops 3 residues short of the end of the CDR3; the missing end is completed from the germline J gene. The genes are TRBV5-6 and TRBJ2-3; no reliable D call. The V end was cut by 0 bases, the J end by 5 bases, with 13 bases between. The CDR3 is 15 residues long. Germline V CDR1 and CDR2: SGHDT, YYEEEE. CDR3 in amino acids: CASSLDPGAGDTQYF. The CDR3 DNA, read in part, is TGTGCCAGCAGCTTGGACCCGGGTGCTGGAGATACG.

Remarks on this clone: The read terminates 3 residues before the CDR3 end, so the remaining end is supplied by the germline J gene. V is TRBV7-3 and J is TRBJ2-1; either TRBD1 or TRBD2 may fit D (5 bases each). CDR1 and CDR2 from the germline V gene are SGHTA and FQGTGA. This CDR3 spans 14 amino acids. Trimming removed 4 bases from V and 8 bases from J, with 15 bases in between. The CDR3 DNA, read in part, is TGTGCCAGCAGCTCCTCGTCCCGAGGGGATGAG. It specifies CASSSSSRGDE. The full CDR3 protein reads CASSSSSRGDEQFF.

Comment on this clone: The read ends 3 residues shy of where the CDR3 ends; the end is completed using the germline J gene. This chain connects TRBV10-3 to TRBJ2-5; possible D gene TRBD1, 6 bases. The V gene lost 2 bases and the J gene lost 3 bases, with 10 bases spanning the gap. Germline V CDR1 and CDR2: ENHRY, SYGVKD. CDR3 length equals 14 residues. CDR3 DNA, as far as it was read: TGTGCCATCAGTGAGATGGCAGGGGAAGAGACC. It is translated as CAISEMAGEET. The whole CDR3 region reads CAISEMAGEETQYF.

The sequenced part of the CDR3 DNA is TGTGCCTGGAGTTGGGACAGGGGAGGAAACATT. Amino acids: CAWSWDRGGNI. The complete CDR3 sequence is CAWSWDRGGNIQYF. V and J are TRBV30 and TRBJ2-4; 10 bases are a match to TRBD1. The CDR3 end falls 3 residues outside the read, so it is completed with the germline J gene. Germline trimming cut 2 bases from V and 6 bases from J; bases unmatched to any gene: 4. CDR1 is GTSNPN and CDR2 is SVGIG in the germline V gene (reference sequence). The CDR3 spans 14 residues.

About this clone itself: The read comes to an end 3 residues before the CDR3 does, leaving the germline J gene to fill in the end. This chain links TRBV19 with TRBJ2-1; TRBD1 matches 8 bases. This CDR3 comprises 14 residues. V was clipped by 5 bases and J by 5 bases; unmatched bases: 5. Looked up from germline, CDR1 is LNHDA and CDR2 is SQIVND (reference sequence). The DNA read from the CDR3 is TGTGCCAGTAGTCCGGGACAGGTGGACAATGAG. Its protein product is CASSPGQVDNE. The complete CDR3 sequence is CASSPGQVDNEQFF.

Of note for this clone: The read is 3 residues too short to cover the CDR3 end, so that end is filled in from the germline J gene. Other DNA sequences in this specimen translate into the identical CDR3. This rearrangement joins TRBV7-2 to TRBJ1-3, with D possibly being TRBD1 (5 bases). This CDR3 comprises 14 residues. Germline lookup yields CDR1 SGHTA and CDR2 FQGNSA. V was cut by 2 bases and J by 2 bases, with 7 bases left in between. Incomplete CDR3 DNA: TGTGCCAGCAGCTTATCAGGGACTGGAAACACC. Translation: CASSLSGTGNT. The full CDR3 reads CASSLSGTGNTIYF.

For this clone: Sequencing ends 3 residues short of the CDR3 end; the germline J gene provides the rest. The chain joins TRBV11-2 to TRBJ2-7; 7 nucleotides agree with TRBD2. Per germline, CDR1 SGHAT and CDR2 FQNNGV. Trimming cost V 4 bases and J 3 bases; bases outside gene matches: 0. The CDR3 runs 12 residues. The CDR3 is CASSSGGYEQYF. CDR3 DNA, as far as it was read: TGTGCCAGCAGCTCGGGGGGCTACGAG.

Of note for this clone: The sequenced fragment ends 3 residues before the CDR3 boundary, so the rest is inferred from the germline J gene. This sequence joins TRBV20-1 and TRBJ2-3; D might be TRBD1 (5 bases). Trimming removed 4 bases at V and 6 bases at J, with 20 bases between. Looked up from germline, CDR1 is DFQATT and CDR2 is SNEGSKA (reference sequence). This CDR3 comprises 15 residues. The CDR3 here is CSATSLQGSLDTQYF. CDR3 DNA (partial): TGCAGTGCTACCTCATTGCAGGGAAGTTTGGATACG.

To note about this clone: The read gets to within 3 residues of the CDR3 end, and the germline J gene fills in the rest. This chain links TRBV5-1 with TRBJ1-4; D unclear. The CDR3 is 18 amino acids. V lost 0 bases, J lost 8 bases, and 23 bases lay in between. CDR1 and CDR2 (germline): SGHRS, YFSETQ. The CDR3: CASSLGPLGRTGGEKLFF. CDR3 bases read: TGCGCCAGCAGCTTGGGCCCCCTGGGGAGGACCGGCGGGGAAAAA.

With respect to this clone: The read terminates 3 residues ahead of where the CDR3 ends, so the germline J gene completes it. The identical CDR3 is also encoded by other nucleotide sequences in the sample. The V call is TRBV19, the J call TRBJ2-1; 8 nucleotides agree with TRBD2. J gave up 2 bases and V 2 bases, and 2 bases lay outside the gene matches. This CDR3 is 15 amino acids long. Germline V gene data show CDR1 as LNHDA and CDR2 as SQIVND (reference sequence). CDR3 protein: CASSITSGTYNEQFF. The sequenced CDR3 bases are TGTGCCAGTAGTATAACTAGCGGAACCTACAATGAG.

As to this clone: An end of the junction differs from the germline gene, which may be a read error. CDR3 sequence reads: CASSQDLAGVKADTQYF. The covered CDR3 bases are TGCGCCAGCAGCCAAGATCTAGCGGGAGTTAAAGCAGATACG. The genes are TRBV4-2 and TRBJ2-3; 10 bases match TRBD2. The read ends 3 residues before the CDR3 terminus; that terminus is restored from the germline J gene. Germline CDR1 is LGHNA and CDR2 is YNFKEQ. The CDR3 totals 17 residues.

Points on this clone: The read falls 3 residues short of the CDR3 end, and the missing part is taken from the germline J gene. The V gene is TRBV11-2, the J gene TRBJ2-7; a possible D gene is TRBD1 (7 bases). CDR3 length: 15 amino acids. Germline lookup yields CDR1 SGHAT and CDR2 FQNNGV. The ends were cut back, 2 bases at V and 2 bases at J, with 13 bases in the middle. The CDR3 is CASSLQGGPTYEQYF. The sequenced CDR3 bases are TGTGCCAGCAGCTTACAGGGGGGTCCAACCTACGAG.

Concerning this clone: Germline is not matched at one junction end, which may reflect a read error. Read coverage stops 3 residues before the CDR3 terminus; the germline J gene supplies the remainder. Other nucleotide sequences from this sample produce the same CDR3. V usage is TRBV7-9 and J usage is TRBJ1-3, with a tentative D call TRBD1 (6 bases). CDR3 length: 14 amino acids. Germline CDR1 is SEHNR and CDR2 is FQNEAQ (reference sequence). The CDR3 loop is CASSLDSPRDTIYF. The covered CDR3 bases are TGTGCCAGCAGCTTGGACAGCCCCCGGGACACA.

A remark on this clone: Sequencing ends 3 residues short of the CDR3 end; the germline J gene provides the rest. This chain uses TRBV7-6 with TRBJ2-2; a weak D match, TRBD2 (5 bases). The germline V gene encodes CDR1 SGHVS and CDR2 FNYEAQ. V lost 1 base and J lost 6, with 15 bases in between. This CDR3 has 16 residues. The CDR3 sequence: CASSLVEARGPGELFF. The CDR3 DNA, read in part, is TGTGCCAGCAGCTTAGTAGAGGCCCGGGGTCCCGGGGAG. The variable domain in full, with the rest retrieved from reference TRBV7-6 and TRBJ2-2, is GAGVSQSPRYKVTKRGQDVALRCDPISGHVSLYWYRQALGQGPEFLTYFNYEAQQDKSGLPNDRFSAERPEGSISTLTIQRTEQRDSAMYRCASSLVEARGPGELFFGEGSRLTVL.

A note on this clone: The sequence runs out 3 residues before the end of the CDR3; the remainder is reconstructed from the germline J gene. The chain combines TRBV6-1 with TRBJ2-7, with 9 nucleotides matching TRBD1. Germline V gives CDR1 MNHNS, CDR2 SASEGT. The CDR3 has 14 residues. The trim removed 4 bases at V and 3 bases at J, leaving 4 bases unmatched. The sequenced part of the CDR3 DNA is TGTGCCAGCAGTGGGACAGGGGCCAACTACGAG. It codes for CASSGTGANYE. The entire CDR3 is CASSGTGANYEQYF.

Details on this clone: The sequenced fragment ends 3 residues before the CDR3 boundary, so the rest is inferred from the germline J gene. The chain is built from TRBV20-1 and TRBJ2-3; TRBD2 agrees at 8 bases. This CDR3 region has 14 residues. Germline lookup yields CDR1 DFQATT and CDR2 SNEGSKA (reference sequence). V lost 5 bases and J lost 3; bases outside the gene matches: 7. CDR3 bases read: TGCAGTGCTGTACTAGCGGTGGGGACAGATACG. This gives the protein CSAVLAVGTDT. The complete CDR3 sequence is CSAVLAVGTDTQYF.

As for this clone: The read terminates 3 residues ahead of where the CDR3 ends, so the germline J gene completes it. The rearrangement links TRBV19 to TRBJ1-1; tentative D call: TRBD1 (5 bases). Germline assignment: CDR1 LNHDA and CDR2 SQIVND (reference sequence). The germline V and J ends were trimmed by 6 bases and 3 bases, with 11 bases remaining between them. CDR3 length: 13 residues. CDR3 DNA (partial): TGTGCCAGTAGCAGGGCTTCGTACACTGAA. The encoded protein is CASSRASYTE. The whole CDR3 is CASSRASYTEAFF.

About this clone: At one boundary the junction diverges from the germline segment, which might be a read error. The missing CDR3 end, 3 residues past where the read stops, is filled in from the germline J gene. Different DNA sequences within this sample yield the same CDR3. This chain connects TRBV18 to TRBJ1-3, with TRBD1 matching 8 bases. The CDR3 is 15 residues long. The germline CDR1 and CDR2 sequences are KGHSH and LQKENI. Partial CDR3 DNA: TGTGCCAGCTCAGCTGGACAGGGCCAGTCGAACACA. This gives the protein CASSAGQGQSNT. The complete CDR3 protein is CASSAGQGQSNTIYF. The full variable domain, completed using reference TRBV18 and TRBJ1-3, is NAGVMQNPRHLVRRRGQEARLRCSPMKGHSHVYWYRQLPEEGLKFMVYLQKENIIDESGMPKERFSAEFPKEGPSILRIQQVVRGDSAAYFCASSAGQGQSNTIYFGEGSWLTVV.

For this clone: The DNA ends 3 residues before the CDR3 does, and the rest of the CDR3 is filled in from the germline J gene. V gene TRBV5-1 combines with J gene TRBJ2-7; D is unclear. CDR3 length: 13 amino acids. Germline V lookup: CDR1 SGHRS, CDR2 YFSETQ. With 0 bases removed from V and 3 bases from J, the gap between germline ends came to 7 bases. Partial CDR3 DNA: TGCGCCAGCAGCTTGGACACAGACTACGAG. This sequence encodes CASSLDTDYE. The full CDR3 sequence reads CASSLDTDYEQYF.

As to this clone: The read gets to within 3 residues of the CDR3 end, and the germline J gene fills in the rest. V is TRBV2 and J is TRBJ2-7; 9 bases line up with TRBD2. Germline V gene lookup returns CDR1 SNHLY and CDR2 FYNNEI. The CDR3 covers 14 residues. Losses at the gene ends were 7 bases for V and 2 bases for J; bases not matched to a gene: 6. The CDR3 DNA, read in part, is TGTGCCAGCACGGTCGCGGGAGGGCCCTACGAG. Translation: CASTVAGGPYE. The full CDR3 is CASTVAGGPYEQYF.

In the case of this clone: The read is 3 residues too short to cover the CDR3 end, so that end is filled in from the germline J gene. The chain uses TRBV29-1 and TRBJ2-1; 9 nucleotides match TRBD1. Germline lookup yields CDR1 SQVTM and CDR2 ANQGSEA. V gave up 4 bases and J gave up 9 bases; unmatched junction bases: 10. This CDR3 spans 14 amino acids. CDR3: CSVVGWTGDSEQFF. The CDR3 bases that were read are TGCAGCGTTGTTGGGTGGACAGGGGATAGTGAG.

Comments on this clone: Read coverage stops 3 residues before the CDR3 terminus; the germline J gene supplies the remainder. This sequence joins TRBV18 and TRBJ1-2; D unclear. In germline, CDR1 is KGHSH, CDR2 LQKENI. The CDR3 is made up of 15 amino acids. The sequenced part of the CDR3 DNA is TGTGCCAGCTCACTAAACCGGGGTCCCACAGATACC. It translates to CASSLNRGPTDT. The whole CDR3 sequence is CASSLNRGPTDTYTF.

Note on this clone: The CDR3 end falls 3 residues outside the read, so it is completed with the germline J gene. The V call is TRBV6-1, the J call TRBJ1-2; D possibly corresponds to TRBD1 (5 bases). V lost 3 bases and J lost 4, with 9 bases in between. Germline V gene sequence: CDR1 MNHNS, CDR2 SASEGT. The CDR3 has 13 amino acids. The DNA read from the CDR3 is TGTGCCAGCAGTGAGGGGGGGGGCTATGGC. It encodes CASSEGGGYG. The CDR3 as a whole reads CASSEGGGYGYTF.

A remark on this clone: Sequencing ends 3 residues short of the CDR3 end; the germline J gene provides the rest. The V gene is TRBV20-1, the J gene TRBJ1-1, with TRBD1 as a possible D gene (6 bases). Looked up from germline, CDR1 is DFQATT and CDR2 is SNEGSKA (reference sequence). V dropped 0 bases and J dropped 4 bases, with 18 bases sitting between them. This CDR3 spans 16 amino acids. Incomplete CDR3 DNA: TGCAGTGCTAGAGATCTGCGTGGGGGCTTCGGCACTGAA. This codes for CSARDLRGGFGTE. In full, the CDR3 is CSARDLRGGFGTEAFF.

Details on this clone: The read ends 3 residues shy of where the CDR3 ends; the end is completed using the germline J gene. V and J are TRBV7-8 and TRBJ2-4; perhaps TRBD2 as D (6 bases). The length of the CDR3 is 16 residues. Per the germline V gene, CDR1 is SGHVS and CDR2 is FQNEAQ. V lost 3 bases and J lost 0, with 12 bases in between. The CDR3 protein is CASSFGSGLAKNIQYF. CDR3 DNA, as far as it was read: TGTGCCAGCAGCTTCGGTAGCGGACTAGCCAAAAACATT.